Judged by abundance, the clone carrying this TCR beta chain is large. The target antigen is unknown. The data belong to a study of T cell repertoires in aging, cancer and after chemotherapy. Looking at the study overall: Six age groups, ranging from 30 or younger to 70 or older, included the donors. Paired samples before and after chemotherapy came from chronic lymphocytic leukemia patients on fludarabine- or bendamustine-based regimens. General study findings and limits: Age-matched healthy donors had significantly more diverse, less clonal blood TCR repertoires than untreated cancer patients. Rebound thymic output was suggested by rising median generation probability during chemotherapy in each cancer cohort.

The template was genomic DNA from peripheral blood, not RNA. Rearranged V-D-J TRB sequences were amplified with a mixed TRB-A/B primer pool. TCRdb reprocessed the multiplex PCR reads with MiXCR, giving one entry per CDR3 protein. The sample lists 2,000 to 2,500 distinct CDR3 sequences; approximately 20% were seen once. The clonotype originates from a human donor with a blood cancer. The material sequenced was blood.

The CDR3 DNA is TGTGCCAGCAGTTCTGTAGGGACAGGGGGCAGGAATGAGCAGTTCTTC. The encoded protein is CASSSVGTGGRNEQFF. The chain carries TRBV6-5 and TRBJ2-1; 12 bases are shared with TRBD1. Per germline, CDR1 MNHEY and CDR2 SVGAGI. The V segment lost 4 bases and the J segment 7 bases; nucleotides outside the gene matches: 8. This CDR3 region has 16 residues.